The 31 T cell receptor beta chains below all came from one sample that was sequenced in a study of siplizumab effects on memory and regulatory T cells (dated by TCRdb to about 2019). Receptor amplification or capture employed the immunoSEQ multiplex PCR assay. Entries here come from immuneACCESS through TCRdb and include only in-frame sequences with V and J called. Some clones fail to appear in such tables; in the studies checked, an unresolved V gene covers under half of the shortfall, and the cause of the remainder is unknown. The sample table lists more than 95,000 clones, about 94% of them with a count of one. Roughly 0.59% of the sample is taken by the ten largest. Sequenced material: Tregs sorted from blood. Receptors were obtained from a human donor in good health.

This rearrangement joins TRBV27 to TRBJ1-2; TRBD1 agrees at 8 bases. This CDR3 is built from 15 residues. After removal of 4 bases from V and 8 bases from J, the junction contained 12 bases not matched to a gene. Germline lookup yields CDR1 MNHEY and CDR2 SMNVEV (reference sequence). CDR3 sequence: CASSSYTSDRAGYTF. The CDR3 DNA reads TGTGCCAGCAGTTCCTACACATCGGACAGGGCCGGCTACACCTTC.

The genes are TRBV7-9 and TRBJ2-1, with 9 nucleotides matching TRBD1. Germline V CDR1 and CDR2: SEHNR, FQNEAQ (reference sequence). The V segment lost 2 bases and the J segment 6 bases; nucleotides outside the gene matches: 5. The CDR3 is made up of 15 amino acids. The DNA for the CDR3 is TGTGCCAGCAGCTTATTAGGGGACAGGGCCAATGAGCAGTTCTTC. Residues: CASSLLGDRANEQFF.

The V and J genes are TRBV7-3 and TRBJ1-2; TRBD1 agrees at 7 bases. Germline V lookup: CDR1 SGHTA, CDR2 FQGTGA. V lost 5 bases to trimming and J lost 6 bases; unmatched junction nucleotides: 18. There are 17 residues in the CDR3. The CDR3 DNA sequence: TGTGCCAGCAGCCCCCAGCCCGTTAGGGGGCAGGTCGATGGCTACACCTTC. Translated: CASSPQPVRGQVDGYTF.

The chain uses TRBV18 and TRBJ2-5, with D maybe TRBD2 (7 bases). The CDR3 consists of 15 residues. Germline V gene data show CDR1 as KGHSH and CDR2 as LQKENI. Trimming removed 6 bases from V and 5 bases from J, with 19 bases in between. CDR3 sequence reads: CASSRAWGGGETQYF. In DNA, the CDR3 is TGTGCCAGCTCCCGCGCGTGGGGGGGCGGGGAGACCCAGTACTTC.

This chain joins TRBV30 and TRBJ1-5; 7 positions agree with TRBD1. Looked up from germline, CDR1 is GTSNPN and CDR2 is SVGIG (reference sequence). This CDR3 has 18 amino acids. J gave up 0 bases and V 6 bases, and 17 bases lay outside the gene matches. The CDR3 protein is CACQPTGFQTYSNQPQHF. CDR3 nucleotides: TGTGCCTGCCAACCGACAGGGTTCCAGACGTATAGCAATCAGCCCCAGCATTTT.

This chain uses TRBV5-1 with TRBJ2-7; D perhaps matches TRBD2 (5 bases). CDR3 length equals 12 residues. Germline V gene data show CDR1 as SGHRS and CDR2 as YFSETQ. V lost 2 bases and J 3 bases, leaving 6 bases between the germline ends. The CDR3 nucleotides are TGCGCCAGCAGCTTCGGGGACTACGAGCAGTACTTC. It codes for CASSFGDYEQYF.

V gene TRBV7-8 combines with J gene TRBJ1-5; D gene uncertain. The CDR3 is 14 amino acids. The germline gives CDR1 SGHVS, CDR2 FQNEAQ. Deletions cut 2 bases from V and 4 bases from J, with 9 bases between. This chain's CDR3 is CASSLLGSNQPQHF. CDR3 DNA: TGTGCCAGCAGCTTATTGGGGTCTAATCAGCCCCAGCATTTT.

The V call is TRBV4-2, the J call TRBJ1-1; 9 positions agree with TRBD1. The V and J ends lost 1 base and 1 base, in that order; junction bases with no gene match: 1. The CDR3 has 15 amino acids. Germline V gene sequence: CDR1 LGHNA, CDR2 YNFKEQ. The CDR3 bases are TGTGCCAGCAGCCAAGGACAGGGGGGGAACACTGAAGCTTTCTTT. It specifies CASSQGQGGNTEAFF.

This chain's CDR3 is CASSPPNTDTQYF. The CDR3 nucleotides read TGTGCCAGTAGTCCCCCTAACACAGATACGCAGTATTTT. This chain connects TRBV19 to TRBJ2-3; unclear D gene. This CDR3 contains 13 residues. V gave up 5 bases and J gave up 2 bases, with 8 bases separating them. Germline V gene data show CDR1 as LNHDA and CDR2 as SQIVND (reference sequence).

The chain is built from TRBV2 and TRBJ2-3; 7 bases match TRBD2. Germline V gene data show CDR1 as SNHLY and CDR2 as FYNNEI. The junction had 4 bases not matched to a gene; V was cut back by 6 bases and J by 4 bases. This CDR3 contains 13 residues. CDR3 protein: CASRDRGADTQYF. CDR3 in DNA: TGTGCCAGCAGGGACCGGGGGGCAGATACGCAGTATTTT.

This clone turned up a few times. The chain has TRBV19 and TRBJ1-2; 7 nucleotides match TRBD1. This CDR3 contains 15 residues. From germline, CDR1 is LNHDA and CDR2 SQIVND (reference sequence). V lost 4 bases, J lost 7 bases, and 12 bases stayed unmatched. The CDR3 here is CASSSTGANAGGYTF. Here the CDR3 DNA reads TGTGCCAGTAGTAGCACAGGGGCAAACGCGGGTGGCTACACCTTC.

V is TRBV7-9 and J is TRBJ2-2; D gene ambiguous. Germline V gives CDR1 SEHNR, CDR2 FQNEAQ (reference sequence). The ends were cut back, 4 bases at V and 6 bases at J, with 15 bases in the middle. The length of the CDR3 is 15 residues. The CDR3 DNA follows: TGTGCCAGCAGCTCCCCGGGCCCTAGATCCGGGGAGCTGTTTTTT. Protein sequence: CASSSPGPRSGELFF.

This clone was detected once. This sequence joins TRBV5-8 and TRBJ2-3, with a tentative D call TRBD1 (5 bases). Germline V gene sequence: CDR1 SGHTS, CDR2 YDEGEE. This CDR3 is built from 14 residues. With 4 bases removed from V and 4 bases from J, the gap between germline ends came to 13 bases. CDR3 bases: TGTGCCAGCAGCCTGGGGCCATGGCCAGATACGCAGTATTTT. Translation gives CASSLGPWPDTQYF.

As DNA, the CDR3 is TGTGCCAGCAGCTTGGGCAGGGGACGTGAGCAGTTCTTC. Its translation: CASSLGRGREQFF. V gene TRBV5-8 combines with J gene TRBJ2-1, with a weak D call TRBD1 (6 bases). This CDR3 contains 13 residues. Trimming pared 0 bases from V and 9 bases from J, leaving 10 bases between. CDR1 and CDR2 (germline): SGHTS, YDEGEE.

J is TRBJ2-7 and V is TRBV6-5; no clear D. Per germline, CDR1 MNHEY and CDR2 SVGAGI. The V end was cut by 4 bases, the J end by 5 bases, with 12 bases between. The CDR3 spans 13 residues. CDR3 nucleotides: TGTGCCAGCAGTTTTAGGCTACGTGACGAGCAGTACTTC. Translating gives CASSFRLRDEQYF.

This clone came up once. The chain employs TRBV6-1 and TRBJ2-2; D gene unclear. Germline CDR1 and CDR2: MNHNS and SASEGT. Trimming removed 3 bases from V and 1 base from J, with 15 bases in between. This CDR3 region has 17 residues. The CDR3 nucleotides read TGTGCCAGCAGTGATTCCTGGGGTGGGGTGAACACCGGGGAGCTGTTTTTT. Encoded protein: CASSDSWGGVNTGELFF.

For the CDR3, the DNA is TGTGCCAGCAGGGGGAAGGGAGGCAATCAGCCCCAGCATTTT. Protein: CASRGKGGNQPQHF. V gene TRBV19 combines with J gene TRBJ1-5, with 7 bases fitting TRBD1. The ends lost 9 bases at V and 2 bases at J; junction bases unmatched: 7. CDR1 LNHDA and CDR2 SQIVND come from the germline V gene (reference sequence). The CDR3 has 14 residues.

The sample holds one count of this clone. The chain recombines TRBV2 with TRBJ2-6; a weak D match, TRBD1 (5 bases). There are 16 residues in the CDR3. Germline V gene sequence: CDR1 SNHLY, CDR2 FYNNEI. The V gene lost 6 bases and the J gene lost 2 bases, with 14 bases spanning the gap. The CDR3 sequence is CASRDHLRAGANVLTF. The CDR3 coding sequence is TGTGCCAGCAGAGACCACCTCAGGGCTGGGGCCAACGTCCTGACTTTC.

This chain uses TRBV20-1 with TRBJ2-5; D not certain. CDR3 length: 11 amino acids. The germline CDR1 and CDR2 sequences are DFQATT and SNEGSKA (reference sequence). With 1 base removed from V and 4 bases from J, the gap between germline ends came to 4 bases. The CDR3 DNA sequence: TGCAGTGCTAGAGGGAGAGAGACCCAGTACTTC. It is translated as CSARGRETQYF.

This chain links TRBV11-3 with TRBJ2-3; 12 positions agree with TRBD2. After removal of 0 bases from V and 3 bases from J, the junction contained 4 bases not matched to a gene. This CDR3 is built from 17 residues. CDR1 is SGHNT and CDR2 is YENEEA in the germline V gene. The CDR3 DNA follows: TGTGCCAGCAGCTTAGATAACCTAGCGGGAGGGACAGATACGCAGTATTTT. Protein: CASSLDNLAGGTDTQYF.

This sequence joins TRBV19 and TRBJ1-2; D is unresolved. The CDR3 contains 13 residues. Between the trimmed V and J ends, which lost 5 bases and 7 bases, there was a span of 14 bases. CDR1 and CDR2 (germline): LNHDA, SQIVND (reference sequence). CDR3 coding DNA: TGTGCCAGTAGTCGAGAGGGTACCGGTGGCTACACCTTC. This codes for CASSREGTGGYTF. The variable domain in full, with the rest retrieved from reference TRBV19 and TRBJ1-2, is DGGITQSPKYLFRKEGQNVTLSCEQNLNHDAMYWYRQDPGQGLRLIYYSQIVNDFQKGDIAEGYSVSREKKESFPLTVTSAQKNPTAFYLCASSREGTGGYTFGSGTRLTVV.

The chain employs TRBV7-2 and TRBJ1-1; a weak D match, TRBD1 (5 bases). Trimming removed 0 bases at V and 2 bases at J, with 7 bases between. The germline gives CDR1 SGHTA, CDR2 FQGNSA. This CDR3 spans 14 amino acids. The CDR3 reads CASSLARVNTEAFF. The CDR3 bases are TGTGCCAGCAGCTTAGCCAGGGTAAACACTGAAGCTTTCTTT.

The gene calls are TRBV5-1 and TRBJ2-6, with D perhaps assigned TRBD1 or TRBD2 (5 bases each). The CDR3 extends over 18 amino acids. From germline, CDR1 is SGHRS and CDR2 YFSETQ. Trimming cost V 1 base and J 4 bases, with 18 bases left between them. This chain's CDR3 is CASSLSRGTTGGANVLTF. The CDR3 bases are TGCGCCAGCAGCTTGTCGAGGGGTACTACGGGAGGGGCCAACGTCCTGACTTTC.

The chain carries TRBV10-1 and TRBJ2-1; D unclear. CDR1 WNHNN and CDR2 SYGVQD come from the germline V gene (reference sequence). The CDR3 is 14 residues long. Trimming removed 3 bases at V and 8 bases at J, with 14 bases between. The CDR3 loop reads CASSDSVPLDEQFF. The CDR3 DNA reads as TGCGCCAGCAGTGATTCCGTCCCCCTCGATGAGCAGTTCTTC.

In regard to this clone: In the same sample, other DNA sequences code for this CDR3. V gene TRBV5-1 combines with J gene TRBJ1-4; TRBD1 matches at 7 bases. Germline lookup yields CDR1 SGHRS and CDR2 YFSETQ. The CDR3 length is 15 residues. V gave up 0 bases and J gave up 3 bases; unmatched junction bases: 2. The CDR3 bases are TGCGCCAGCAGCTTGGACAGGGGATCTAATGAAAAACTGTTTTTT. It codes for CASSLDRGSNEKLFF. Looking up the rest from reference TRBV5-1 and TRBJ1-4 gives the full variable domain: KAGVTQTPRYLIKTRGQQVTLSCSPISGHRSVSWYQQTPGQGLQFLFEYFSETQRNKGNFPGRFSGRQFSNSRSEMNVSTLELGDSALYLCASSLDRGSNEKLFFGSGTQLSVL.

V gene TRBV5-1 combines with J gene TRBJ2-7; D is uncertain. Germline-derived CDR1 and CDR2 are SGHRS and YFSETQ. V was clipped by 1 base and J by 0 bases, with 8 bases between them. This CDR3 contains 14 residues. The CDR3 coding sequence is TGCGCCAGCAGCTTGTTGTCATCCTCCTACGAGCAGTACTTC. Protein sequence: CASSLLSSSYEQYF.

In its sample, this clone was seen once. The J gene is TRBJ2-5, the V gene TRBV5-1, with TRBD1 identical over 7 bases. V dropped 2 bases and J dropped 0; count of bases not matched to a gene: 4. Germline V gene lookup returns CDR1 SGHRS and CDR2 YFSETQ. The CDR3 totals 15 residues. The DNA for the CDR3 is TGCGCCAGCAGCTTTGCCGGGACAGACCAAGAGACCCAGTACTTC. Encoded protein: CASSFAGTDQETQYF.

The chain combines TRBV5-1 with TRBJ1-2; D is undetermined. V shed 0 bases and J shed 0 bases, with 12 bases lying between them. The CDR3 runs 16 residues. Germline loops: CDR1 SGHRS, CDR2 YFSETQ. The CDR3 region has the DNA TGCGCCAGCAGCTTGGACCGACGGAAGACTAACTATGGCTACACCTTC. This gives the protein CASSLDRRKTNYGYTF.

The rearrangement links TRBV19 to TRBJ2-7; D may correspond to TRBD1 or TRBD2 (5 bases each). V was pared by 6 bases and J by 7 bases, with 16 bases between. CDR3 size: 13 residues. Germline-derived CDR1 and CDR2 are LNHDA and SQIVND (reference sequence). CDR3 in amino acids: CASSLLLGGEQYF. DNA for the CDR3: TGTGCCAGTAGCCTTCTACTTGGGGGTGAGCAGTACTTC.

CDR3 residues: CASGRWNTEAFF. The CDR3 DNA is TGCGCCTCAGGGAGATGGAACACTGAAGCTTTCTTT. The chain is built from TRBV10-2 and TRBJ1-1; D is possibly TRBD1 (5 bases). The CDR3 runs 12 residues. V shed 11 bases and J shed 1 base, with 11 bases lying between them. The germline V gene has CDR1 WSHSY and CDR2 SAAADI.

The CDR3 DNA is TGCGCCAGCAGCCCCCGCAGGGGTATCCACGAGCAGTACTTC. Its protein product is CASSPRRGIHEQYF. The gene calls are TRBV5-1 and TRBJ2-5; D may be TRBD1 (6 bases). The end of the DNA fits TRBJ2-7 better, so the J call may be wrong. The CDR3 sequence is 14 residues long. The germline V gene has CDR1 SGHRS and CDR2 YFSETQ.